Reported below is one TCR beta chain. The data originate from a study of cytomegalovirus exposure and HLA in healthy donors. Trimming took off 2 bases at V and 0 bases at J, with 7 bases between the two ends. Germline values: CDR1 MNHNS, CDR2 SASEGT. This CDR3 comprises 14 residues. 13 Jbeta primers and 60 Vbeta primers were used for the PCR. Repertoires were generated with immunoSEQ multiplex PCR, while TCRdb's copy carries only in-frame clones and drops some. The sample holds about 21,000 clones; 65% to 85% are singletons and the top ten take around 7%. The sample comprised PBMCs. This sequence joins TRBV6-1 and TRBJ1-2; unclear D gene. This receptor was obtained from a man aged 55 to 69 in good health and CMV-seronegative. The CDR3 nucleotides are TGTGCCAGCAGTGAACCCGTATCTAACTATGGCTACACCTTC. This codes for CASSEPVSNYGYTF.